The clone carrying this T cell receptor beta chain was recorded at least ten times. Its antigen is as yet unknown. The CDR3 is 13 residues long. CDR1 SQVTM and CDR2 ANQGSEA come from the germline V gene. Trimming stripped 6 bases from V and 2 bases from J, with 13 bases between. These data are taken from a study of HIV-infected children after antiretroviral therapy interruption. Study-level findings and limits: Naive CD4+ Gini coefficient rose by interruption end, suggesting clonal expansion.

Unique molecular identifiers were included in an RNA-based 3' RACE TCR library. In TCRdb, the 3' RACE reads were re-called with MiXCR into one record per CDR3 protein. Here the sample spans 30,000 to 40,000 distinct CDR3 sequences, around 7% being singletons. Treatment given: PENTA 11 planned treatment interruption arm or continuous ART arm. At least 5 million viable PBMCs were required per cryopreserved sample. This TCR was sampled from a pool of human donors with HIV. Source: CD45RA+ CD4+ T cells from PBMCs, pooled from several time points, taken from a donor given antiretroviral therapy, either interrupted or continuous. Indicated subset: naive CD4+ CD45RA+ CD45RO- T cells. The chain links TRBV29-1 to TRBJ2-5; possibly TRBD1 for D (6 bases). CDR3 amino acids: CSVKRTVQETQYF. The CDR3 DNA reads TGCAGCGTCAAGAGGACAGTACAAGAGACCCAGTACTTC.